Listed below are T cell receptor beta chains from one sample, sequenced in a study of T cells of healthy individuals. From the 5' RACE reads, TCRdb called clonotypes with MiXCR, one entry per CDR3 protein. The sample consists of about 63,000 distinct CDR3 sequences, around 15% of them appearing once. These receptor sequences come from a human donor in good health. CDR3s include the opening cysteine and the closing phenylalanine or tryptophan. The D gene is left open where the match is weak. For some rows the clone size is stated as once, few or many, or as a class when expanded; others skip it.

TRBJ2-3	.	few	TRBV2	CASSEILQMPMDTQYF	TGTGCCAGCAGTGAAATCTTGCAGATGCCTATGGATACGCAGTATTTT
TRBJ2-1	.	.	TRBV5-1	CASSLGTVRSSYNEQFF	TGCGCCAGCAGCTTGGGGACAGTTAGAAGCTCCTACAATGAGCAGTTCTTC
TRBJ1-6	.	many	TRBV6-1	CASSEQGNSPLHF	TGTGCCAGCAGTGAACAGGGTAATTCACCCCTCCACTTT
TRBJ2-7	.	.	TRBV6-2/TRBV6-3	CASSPRDPYVYEQYF	TGTGCCAGCAGCCCCAGGGACCCGTACGTCTACGAGCAGTACTTC
TRBJ2-2	.	.	TRBV4-2	CASSQDTSLNTGELFF	TGTGCCAGCAGCCAAGATACTAGCTTGAACACCGGGGAGCTGTTTTTT
TRBJ2-1	.	many	TRBV20-1	CSARMEGENEQFF	TGCAGTGCTAGGATGGAGGGGGAGAATGAGCAGTTCTTC
TRBJ2-5	TRBD2	few	TRBV6-5	CASSPDLAGGGETQYF	TGTGCCAGCAGTCCCGACCTAGCGGGAGGGGGGGAGACCCAGTACTTC
TRBJ1-6	.	.	TRBV7-3	CASKASVGDSPLHF	TGTGCCAGCAAGGCGTCAGTCGGGGATTCACCCCTCCACTTT
TRBJ2-3	.	few	TRBV19	CASSQPGSSTDTQYF	TGTGCCAGTAGTCAGCCAGGGAGTAGCACAGATACGCAGTATTTT
TRBJ1-3	.	many	TRBV9	CASSFTGTSSGNTIYF	TGTGCCAGCAGCTTCACCGGGACAAGCTCTGGAAACACCATATATTTT
TRBJ1-1	TRBD1	.	TRBV6-5	CASSYSGQGGAFF	TGTGCCAGCAGTTACTCGGGACAGGGGGGAGCTTTCTTT
TRBJ2-7	TRBD2	many	TRBV6-1	CASSRLSGSSYEQYF	TGTGCCAGCAGCCGGCTTAGCGGGAGCTCCTACGAGCAGTACTTC
TRBJ2-2	TRBD2	few	TRBV5-1	CASSSGGPSLNTGELFF	TGCGCCAGCAGCTCGGGAGGCCCTAGCCTAAACACCGGGGAGCTGTTTTTT
TRBJ1-1	.	many	TRBV6-5	CASKGRGRQTYTEAFF	TGTGCCAGCAAAGGACGGGGGAGGCAAACCTACACTGAAGCTTTCTTT
TRBJ2-5	TRBD1	few	TRBV9	CASSLGTGTVRETQYF	TGTGCCAGCAGCCTGGGGACAGGGACGGTTAGGGAGACCCAGTACTTC
TRBJ1-1	TRBD1	.	TRBV2	CASSYPKTGDTEAFF	TGTGCCAGCAGTTACCCAAAGACAGGGGACACTGAAGCTTTCTTT
TRBJ2-3	.	few	TRBV27	CASSLEGRGRTDTQYF	TGTGCCAGCAGTTTAGAAGGGCGGGGGCGCACAGATACGCAGTATTTT
TRBJ2-3	.	many	TRBV5-6	CASSFGSTDTQYF	TGTGCCAGCAGCTTTGGCAGCACAGATACGCAGTATTTT
TRBJ2-1	.	.	TRBV10-3	CAISEVAEGEEFF	TGTGCCATCAGTGAGGTAGCCGAGGGAGAGGAGTTCTTC
TRBJ2-2	.	.	TRBV4-2	CASSQSASSTGELFF	TGTGCCAGCAGCCAATCCGCTAGCAGCACCGGGGAGCTGTTTTTT
TRBJ1-1	.	few	TRBV9	CASSPSDFSPTEAFF	TGTGCCAGCAGCCCCTCGGATTTTTCTCCCACTGAAGCTTTCTTT
TRBJ2-1	.	many	TRBV20-1	CSARPGQGGNEQFF	TGCAGTGCTAGACCAGGACAGGGAGGGAATGAGCAGTTCTTC
TRBJ1-1	TRBD1	many	TRBV11-1	CASRYSGTGKGTEAFF	TGTGCCAGCAGATACTCCGGGACAGGGAAAGGGACTGAAGCTTTCTTT
TRBJ1-2	.	few	TRBV3-1	CASSQDFQTYGYTF	TGTGCCAGCAGCCAAGACTTCCAGACCTATGGCTACACCTTC
TRBJ2-2	.	many	TRBV12-3/TRBV12-4	CASSLLGGAELFF	TGTGCCAGCAGTTTGCTTGGGGGCGCGGAGCTGTTTTTT
TRBJ2-3	TRBD2	.	TRBV9	CASSAGLASTDTQYF	TGTGCCAGCAGCGCGGGACTAGCGAGCACAGATACGCAGTATTTT
TRBJ2-4	.	few	TRBV29-1	CSVGVTGAKNIQYF	TGCAGCGTTGGGGTTACGGGAGCCAAAAACATTCAGTACTTC
TRBJ2-5	.	few	TRBV4-1	CASSQDVANQETQYF	TGCGCCAGCAGCCAAGATGTGGCCAACCAAGAGACCCAGTACTTC
TRBJ2-1	.	.	TRBV20-1	CSASNGPHNEQFF	TGCAGTGCTAGTAACGGACCTCACAATGAGCAGTTCTTC
TRBJ2-3	TRBD2	few	TRBV19	CASSSLAGSMVDTQYF	TGTGCCAGTAGTTCGCTAGCGGGGTCTATGGTAGATACGCAGTATTTT
TRBJ2-3	.	.	TRBV4-1	CASSQERTVSTDTQYF	TGCGCCAGCAGCCAAGAACGGACAGTCAGCACAGATACGCAGTATTTT
TRBJ2-5	.	.	TRBV5-1	CASSQNNKETQYF	TGCGCCAGCAGCCAGAACAATAAAGAGACCCAGTACTTC
TRBJ2-7	.	few	TRBV18	CASSPEQEARQYF	TGTGCCAGCTCACCAGAACAGGAGGCTAGGCAGTACTTC
TRBJ2-7	TRBD2	.	TRBV7-2	CASILRAGGPYEQYF	TGTGCCAGCATCCTAAGGGCGGGAGGCCCCTACGAGCAGTACTTC
TRBJ2-5	.	few	TRBV4-3	CASSQRYGQETQYF	TGCGCCAGCAGCCAGCGCTATGGTCAAGAGACCCAGTACTTC
TRBJ2-7	.	.	TRBV20-1	CSASGPFYEQYF	TGCAGTGCTTCTGGGCCGTTCTACGAGCAGTACTTC
TRBJ1-1	TRBD1	many	TRBV6-6	CASATTGGKNTEAFF	TGTGCCAGCGCCACGACAGGGGGAAAGAACACTGAAGCTTTCTTT
TRBJ1-1	.	once	TRBV5-1	CASSLSPMNTEAFF	TGCGCCAGCAGCTTGAGCCCCATGAACACTGAAGCTTTCTTT
TRBJ1-1	.	.	TRBV6-1	CASNTGQLNTEAFF	TGTGCCAGCAACACCGGACAGCTAAACACTGAAGCTTTCTTT
TRBJ1-2	.	.	TRBV5-1	CASSLARDGYNF	TGCGCCAGCAGCTTGGCAAGGGATGGCTACAACTTC
TRBJ2-1	TRBD1	.	TRBV7-6	CASSLRISTGHYNEQFF	TGTGCCAGCAGCTTACGAATATCGACAGGGCACTACAATGAGCAGTTCTTC
TRBJ2-3	.	few	TRBV6-2/TRBV6-3	CASIGSITDTQYF	TGTGCCAGCATAGGGAGTATCACAGATACGCAGTATTTT
TRBJ2-7	.	many	TRBV20-1	CSARNQIEQYF	TGCAGTGCTAGAAACCAAATCGAGCAGTACTTC
TRBJ2-1	TRBD2	many	TRBV29-1	CSVIPSFLAGVYNEQFF	TGCAGCGTAATACCTAGTTTCCTAGCGGGTGTATACAATGAGCAGTTCTTC
TRBJ2-3	TRBD2	.	TRBV11-2	CASSSLAGVGTDTQYF	TGTGCCAGCAGCTCCCTAGCGGGAGTGGGCACAGATACGCAGTATTTT
TRBJ2-1	TRBD2	few	TRBV6-5	CASRREPYNEQFF	TGTGCCAGTAGGCGGGAGCCCTACAATGAGCAGTTCTTC
TRBJ2-7	TRBD2	many	TRBV4-3	CASSRAGRSYEQYF	TGCGCCAGCAGCCGAGCGGGACGGTCCTACGAGCAGTACTTC
TRBJ1-1	.	.	TRBV5-1	CASSLVGDTEAFF	TGCGCCAGCAGCTTGGTCGGGGACACTGAAGCTTTCTTT
TRBJ1-5	.	few	TRBV4-2	CASSPRENSNQPQHF	TGTGCCAGCAGCCCCCGCGAAAATAGCAATCAGCCCCAGCATTTT
TRBJ2-1	.	few	TRBV25-1	CAKRTVGEQFF	TGTGCCAAGAGGACAGTCGGTGAGCAGTTCTTC
TRBJ1-1	.	.	TRBV4-2	CASSRGPEAFF	TGTGCCAGCAGCCGGGGGCCCGAAGCTTTCTTT
TRBJ2-5	.	many	TRBV28	CASSFTSIQYF	TGTGCCAGCAGCTTTACTTCGATCCAGTACTTC
TRBJ2-5	.	many	TRBV5-5	CASSPGQFQETQYF	TGTGCCAGCAGCCCTGGACAGTTCCAAGAGACCCAGTACTTC